This T cell receptor (beta chain) was found in a study of blood T cell repertoires in COVID-19. Study context: Samples representing acute and convalescent COVID-19 were sourced from the United States, Italy and Spain. PBMCs, B-cell-depleted T cells, or T cells were the source of the cDNA or gDNA that made up the material.

In the authors' workflow: Quantification of nucleated cells was approximated via reference gene primer amplification. Generated by immunoSEQ multiplex PCR, the TCRdb table keeps only in-frame clones and is missing some. V, J and clone size reflect that table, while D and trimming were determined from the DNA. The table has 100,000 to 150,000 clones, around 86% seen once; the top ten hold 9.5% to 12%. The CDR3 is 18 residues long. CDR1 is SGDLS and CDR2 is YYNGEE in the germline V gene. Trimming shortened V by 3 bases and J by 8 bases, and 24 bases separated the two germline ends. The chain uses TRBV9 and TRBJ1-6; D ambiguous. Input material: peripheral blood. This TCR was recovered from a woman in her 70s with COVID-19, enrolled during active disease. CDR3 protein: CASSAPRGFGSSDSPLHF. In nucleotides, the CDR3 is TGTGCCAGCAGCGCCCCCCGCGGGTTTGGGAGCAGCGATTCACCCCTCCACTTT.